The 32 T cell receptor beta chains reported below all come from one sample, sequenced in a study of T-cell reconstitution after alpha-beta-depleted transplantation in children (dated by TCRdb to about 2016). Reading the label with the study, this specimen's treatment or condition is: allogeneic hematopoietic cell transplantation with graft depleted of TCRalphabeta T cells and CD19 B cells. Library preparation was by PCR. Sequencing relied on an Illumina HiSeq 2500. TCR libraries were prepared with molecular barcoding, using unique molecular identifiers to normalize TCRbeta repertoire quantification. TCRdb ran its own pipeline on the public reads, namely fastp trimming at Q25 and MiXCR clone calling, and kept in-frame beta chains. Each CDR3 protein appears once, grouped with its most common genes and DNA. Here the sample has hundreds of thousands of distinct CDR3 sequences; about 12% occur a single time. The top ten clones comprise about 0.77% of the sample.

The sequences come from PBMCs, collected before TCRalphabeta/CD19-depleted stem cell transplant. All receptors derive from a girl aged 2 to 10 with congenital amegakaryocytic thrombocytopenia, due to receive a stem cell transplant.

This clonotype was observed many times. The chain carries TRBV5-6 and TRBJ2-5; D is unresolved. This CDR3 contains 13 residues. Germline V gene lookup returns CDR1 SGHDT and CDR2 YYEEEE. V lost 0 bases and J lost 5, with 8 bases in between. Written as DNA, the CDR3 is TGTGCCAGCAGCTTGGACAGTCCTGAGACCCAGTACTTC. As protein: CASSLDSPETQYF.

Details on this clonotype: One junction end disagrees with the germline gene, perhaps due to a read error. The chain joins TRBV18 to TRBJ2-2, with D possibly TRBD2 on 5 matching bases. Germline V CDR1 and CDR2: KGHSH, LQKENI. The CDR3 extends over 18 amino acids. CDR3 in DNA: TGTGCCAGCTCACCACCGTCCCAAGGCACTAGGAACGCCGGGGAGCTGTTTTTT. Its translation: CASSPPSQGTRNAGELFF. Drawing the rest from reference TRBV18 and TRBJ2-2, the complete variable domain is NAGVMQNPRHLVRRRGQEARLRCSPMKGHSHVYWYRQLPEEGLKFMVYLQKENIIDESGMPKERFSAEFPKEGPSILRIQQVVRGDSAAYFCASSPPSQGTRNAGELFFGEGSRLTVL.

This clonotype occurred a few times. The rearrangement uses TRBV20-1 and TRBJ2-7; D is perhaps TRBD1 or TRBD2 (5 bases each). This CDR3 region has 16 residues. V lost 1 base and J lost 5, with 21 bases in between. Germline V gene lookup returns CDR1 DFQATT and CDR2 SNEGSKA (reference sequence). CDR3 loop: CSARGGTNALRHEQYF. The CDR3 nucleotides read TGCAGTGCTAGAGGAGGGACCAACGCGCTTCGGCACGAGCAGTACTTC.

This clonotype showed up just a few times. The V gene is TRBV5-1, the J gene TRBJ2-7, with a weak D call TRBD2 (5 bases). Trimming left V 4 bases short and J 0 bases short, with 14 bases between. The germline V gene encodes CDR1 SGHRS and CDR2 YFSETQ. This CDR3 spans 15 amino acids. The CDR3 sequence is CASSPMSEASYEQYF. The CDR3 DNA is TGCGCCAGCAGCCCAATGTCGGAGGCCTCCTACGAGCAGTACTTC.

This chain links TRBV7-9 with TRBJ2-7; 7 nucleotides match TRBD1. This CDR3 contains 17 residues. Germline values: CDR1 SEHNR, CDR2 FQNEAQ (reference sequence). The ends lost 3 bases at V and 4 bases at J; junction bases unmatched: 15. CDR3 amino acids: CASSFYYGPGQPYEQYF. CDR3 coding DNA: TGTGCCAGCAGCTTTTATTATGGGCCGGGACAGCCTTACGAGCAGTACTTC.

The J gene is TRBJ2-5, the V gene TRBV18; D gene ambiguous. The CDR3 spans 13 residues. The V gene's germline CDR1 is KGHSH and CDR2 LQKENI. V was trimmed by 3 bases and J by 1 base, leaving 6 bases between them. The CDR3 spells CASSPIFQETQYF. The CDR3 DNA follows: TGTGCCAGCTCACCCATCTTCCAAGAGACCCAGTACTTC.

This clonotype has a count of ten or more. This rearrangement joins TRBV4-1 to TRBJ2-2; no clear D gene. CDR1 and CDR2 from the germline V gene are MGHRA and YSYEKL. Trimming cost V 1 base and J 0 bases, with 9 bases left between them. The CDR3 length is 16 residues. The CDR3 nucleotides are TGCGCCAGCAGCCAAGCGGTACGGTCGAACACCGGGGAGCTGTTTTTT. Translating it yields CASSQAVRSNTGELFF.

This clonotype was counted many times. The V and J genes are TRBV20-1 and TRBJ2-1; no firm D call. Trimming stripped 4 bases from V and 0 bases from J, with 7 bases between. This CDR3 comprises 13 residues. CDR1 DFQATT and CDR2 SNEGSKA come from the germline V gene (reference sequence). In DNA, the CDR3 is TGCAGTGCTAATAGGGACTCCTACAATGAGCAGTTCTTC. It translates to CSANRDSYNEQFF.

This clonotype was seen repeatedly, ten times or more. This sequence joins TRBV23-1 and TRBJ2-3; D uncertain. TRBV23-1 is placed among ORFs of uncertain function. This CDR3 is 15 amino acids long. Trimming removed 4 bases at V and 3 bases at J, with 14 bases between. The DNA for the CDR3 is TGCGCCAGCAGTCTGAAAACAGTCGGGACAGATACGCAGTATTTT. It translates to CASSLKTVGTDTQYF.

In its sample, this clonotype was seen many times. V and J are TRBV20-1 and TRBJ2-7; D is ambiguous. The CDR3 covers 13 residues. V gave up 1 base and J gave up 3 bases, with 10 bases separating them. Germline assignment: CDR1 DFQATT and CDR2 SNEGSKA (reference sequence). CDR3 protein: CSARGVSDYEQYF. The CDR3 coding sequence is TGCAGTGCTAGAGGTGTCTCGGACTACGAGCAGTACTTC.

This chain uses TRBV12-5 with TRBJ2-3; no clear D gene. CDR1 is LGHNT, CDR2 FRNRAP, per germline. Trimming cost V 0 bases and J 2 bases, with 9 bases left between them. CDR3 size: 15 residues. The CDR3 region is CASGLVLGNTDTQYF. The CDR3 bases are TGTGCTAGTGGTTTGGTACTCGGAAACACAGATACGCAGTATTTT. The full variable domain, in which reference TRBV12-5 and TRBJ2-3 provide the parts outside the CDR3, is DARVTQTPRHKVTEMGQEVTMRCQPILGHNTVFWYRQTMMQGLELLAYFRNRAPLDDSGMPKDRFSAEMPDATLATLKIQPSEPRDSAVYFCASGLVLGNTDTQYFGPGTRLTVL.

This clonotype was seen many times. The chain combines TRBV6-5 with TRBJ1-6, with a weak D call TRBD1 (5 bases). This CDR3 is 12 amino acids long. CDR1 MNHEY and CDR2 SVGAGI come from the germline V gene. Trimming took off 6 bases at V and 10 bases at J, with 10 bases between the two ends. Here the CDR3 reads CASRAGLSPLHF. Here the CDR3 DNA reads TGTGCCAGCAGGGCGGGACTATCACCCCTCCACTTT.

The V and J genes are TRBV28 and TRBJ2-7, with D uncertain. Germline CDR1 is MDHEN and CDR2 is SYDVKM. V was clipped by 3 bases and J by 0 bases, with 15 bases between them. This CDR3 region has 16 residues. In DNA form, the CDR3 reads TGTGCCAGCAGTTTGGTCCCTCGAGGAAACTCCTACGAGCAGTACTTC. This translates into CASSLVPRGNSYEQYF. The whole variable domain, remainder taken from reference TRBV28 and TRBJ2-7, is DVKVTQSSRYLVKRTGEKVFLECVQDMDHENMFWYRQDPGLGLRLIYFSYDVKMKEKGDIPEGYSVSREKKERFSLILESASTNQTSMYLCASSLVPRGNSYEQYFGPGTRLTVT.

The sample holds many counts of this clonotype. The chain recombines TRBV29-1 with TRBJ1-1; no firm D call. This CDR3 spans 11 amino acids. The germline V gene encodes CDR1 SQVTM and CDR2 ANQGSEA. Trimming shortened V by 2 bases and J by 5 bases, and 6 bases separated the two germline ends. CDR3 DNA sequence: TGCAGCGTTGAATTGGGAACTGAAGCTTTCTTT. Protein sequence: CSVELGTEAFF.

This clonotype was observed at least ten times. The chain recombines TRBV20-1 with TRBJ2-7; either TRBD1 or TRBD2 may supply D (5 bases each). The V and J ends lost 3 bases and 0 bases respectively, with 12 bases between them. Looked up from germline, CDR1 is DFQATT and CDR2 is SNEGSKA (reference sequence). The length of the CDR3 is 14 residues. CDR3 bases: TGCAGTGCTAGGCCGGGACCAAGCTCCTACGAGCAGTACTTC. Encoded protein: CSARPGPSSYEQYF.

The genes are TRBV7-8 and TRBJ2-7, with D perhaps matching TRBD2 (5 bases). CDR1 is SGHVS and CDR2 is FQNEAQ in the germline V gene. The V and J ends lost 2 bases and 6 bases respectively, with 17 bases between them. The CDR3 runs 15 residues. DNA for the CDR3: TGTGCCAGCAGCTTACTGGACTCGTTTTTTAGCGAGCAGTACTTC. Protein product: CASSLLDSFFSEQYF.

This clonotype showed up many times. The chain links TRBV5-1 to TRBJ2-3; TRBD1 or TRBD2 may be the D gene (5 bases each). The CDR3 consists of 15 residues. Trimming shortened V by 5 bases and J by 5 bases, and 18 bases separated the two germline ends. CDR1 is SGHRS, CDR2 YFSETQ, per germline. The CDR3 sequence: CASRAPGRIGDTQYF. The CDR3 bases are TGCGCCAGCAGGGCTCCGGGACGGATAGGAGATACGCAGTATTTT.

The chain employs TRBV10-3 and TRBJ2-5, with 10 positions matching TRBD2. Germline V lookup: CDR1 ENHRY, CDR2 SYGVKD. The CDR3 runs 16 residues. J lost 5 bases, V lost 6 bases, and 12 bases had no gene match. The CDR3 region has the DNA TGTGCCATCAGCCTCTCATCCCTAGCGGGAGTGGAGACCCAGTACTTC. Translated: CAISLSSLAGVETQYF.

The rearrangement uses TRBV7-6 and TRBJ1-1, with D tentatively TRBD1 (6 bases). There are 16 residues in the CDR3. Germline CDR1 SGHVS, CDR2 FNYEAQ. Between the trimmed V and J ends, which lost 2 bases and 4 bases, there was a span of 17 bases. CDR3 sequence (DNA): TGTGCCAGCAGCTTATTGGAGGGGGTAACTGGCACTGAAGCTTTCTTT. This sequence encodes CASSLLEGVTGTEAFF.

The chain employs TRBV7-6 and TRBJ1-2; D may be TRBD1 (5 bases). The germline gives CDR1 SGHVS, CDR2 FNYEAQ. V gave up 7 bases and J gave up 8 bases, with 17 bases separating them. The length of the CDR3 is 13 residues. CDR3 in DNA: TGTGCCAGCAACGCCCTGAGGGGTGAAGGCTACACCTTC. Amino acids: CASNALRGEGYTF.

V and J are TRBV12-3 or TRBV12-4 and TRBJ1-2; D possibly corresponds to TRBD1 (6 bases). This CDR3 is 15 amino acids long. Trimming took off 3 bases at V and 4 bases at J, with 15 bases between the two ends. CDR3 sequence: CASSFSGEGVYGYTF. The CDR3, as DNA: TGTGCCAGCAGTTTTTCTGGGGAGGGGGTCTATGGCTACACCTTC.

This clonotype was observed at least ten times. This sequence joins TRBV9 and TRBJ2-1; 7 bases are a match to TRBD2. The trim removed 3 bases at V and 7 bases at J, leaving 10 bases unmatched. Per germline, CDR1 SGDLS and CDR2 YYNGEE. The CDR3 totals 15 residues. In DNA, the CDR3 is TGTGCCAGCAGCGCACAACCGGGACTACCGAATGAGCAGTTCTTC. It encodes CASSAQPGLPNEQFF.

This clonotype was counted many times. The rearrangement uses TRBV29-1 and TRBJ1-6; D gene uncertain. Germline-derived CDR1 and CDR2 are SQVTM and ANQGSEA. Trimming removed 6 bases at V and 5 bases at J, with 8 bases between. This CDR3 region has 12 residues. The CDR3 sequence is CSVKVNNSPLHF. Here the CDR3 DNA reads TGCAGCGTGAAGGTTAATAATTCACCCCTCCACTTT.

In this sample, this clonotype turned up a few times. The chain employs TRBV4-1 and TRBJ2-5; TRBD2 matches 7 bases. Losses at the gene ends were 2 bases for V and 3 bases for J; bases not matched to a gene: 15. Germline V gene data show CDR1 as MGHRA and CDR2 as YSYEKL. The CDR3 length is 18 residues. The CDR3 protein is CASSQFIVRASGEETQYF. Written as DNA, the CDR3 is TGCGCCAGCAGCCAATTCATAGTTCGAGCTAGCGGCGAAGAGACCCAGTACTTC.

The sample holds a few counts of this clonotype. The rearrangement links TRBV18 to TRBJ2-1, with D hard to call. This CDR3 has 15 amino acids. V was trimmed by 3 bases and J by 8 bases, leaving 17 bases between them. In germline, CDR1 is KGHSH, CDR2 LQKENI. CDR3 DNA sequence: TGTGCCAGCTCACCCTTTGTACAACCTACGGATGAGCAGTTCTTC. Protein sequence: CASSPFVQPTDEQFF.

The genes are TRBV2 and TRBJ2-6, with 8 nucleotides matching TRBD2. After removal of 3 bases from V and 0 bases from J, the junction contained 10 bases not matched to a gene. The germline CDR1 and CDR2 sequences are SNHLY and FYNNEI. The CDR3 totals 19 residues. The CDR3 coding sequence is TGTGCCAGCAGTGAGAGAACTAGCGGACTAAGCTCTGGGGCCAACGTCCTGACTTTC. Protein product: CASSERTSGLSSGANVLTF.

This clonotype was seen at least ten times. In nucleotides, the CDR3 is TGTGCCAGCAGCCCGGGACCACCAACCTTGCCTCATCAGGATACGCAGTATTTT. Amino acids: CASSPGPPTLPHQDTQYF. The rearrangement links TRBV7-6 to TRBJ2-3; tentatively, D is TRBD1 or TRBD2 (5 bases each). With 5 bases removed from V and 6 bases from J, the gap between germline ends came to 27 bases. The CDR3 runs 18 residues. Germline-derived CDR1 and CDR2 are SGHVS and FNYEAQ.

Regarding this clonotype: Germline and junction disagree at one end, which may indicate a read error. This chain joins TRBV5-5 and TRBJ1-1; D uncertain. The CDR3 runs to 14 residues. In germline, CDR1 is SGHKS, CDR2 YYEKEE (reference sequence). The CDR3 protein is CASSLGWANTEVFF. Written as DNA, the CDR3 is TGTGCCAGCAGCCTAGGGTGGGCGAACACTGAAGTTTTCTTT.

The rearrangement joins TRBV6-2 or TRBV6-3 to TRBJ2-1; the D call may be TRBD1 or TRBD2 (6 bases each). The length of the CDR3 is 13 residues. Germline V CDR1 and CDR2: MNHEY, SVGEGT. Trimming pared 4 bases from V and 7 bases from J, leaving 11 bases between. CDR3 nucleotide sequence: TGTGCCAGCAGTTCCCAGGGGAGGAATGAGCAGTTCTTC. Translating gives CASSSQGRNEQFF.

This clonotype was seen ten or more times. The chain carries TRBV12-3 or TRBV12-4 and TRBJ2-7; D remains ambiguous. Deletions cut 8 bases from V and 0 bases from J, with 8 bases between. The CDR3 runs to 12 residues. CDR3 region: CASARGSYEQYF. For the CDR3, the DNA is TGTGCCAGCGCTAGAGGCTCCTACGAGCAGTACTTC.

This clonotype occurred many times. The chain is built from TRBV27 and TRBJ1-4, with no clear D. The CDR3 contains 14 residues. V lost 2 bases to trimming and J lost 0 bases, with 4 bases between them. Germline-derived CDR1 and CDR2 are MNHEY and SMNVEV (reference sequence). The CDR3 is CASSLQATNEKLFF. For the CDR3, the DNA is TGTGCCAGCAGTTTACAGGCAACTAATGAAAAACTGTTTTTT.

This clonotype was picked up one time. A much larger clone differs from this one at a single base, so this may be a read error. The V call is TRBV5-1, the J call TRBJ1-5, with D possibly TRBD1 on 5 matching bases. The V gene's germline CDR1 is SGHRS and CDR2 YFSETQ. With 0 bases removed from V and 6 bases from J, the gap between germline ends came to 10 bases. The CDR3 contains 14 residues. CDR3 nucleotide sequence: TGCGCCAGCAGCTTGGGAGGGGAAGGTCAGCCCCAGCATTTT. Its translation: CASSLGGEGQPQHF.